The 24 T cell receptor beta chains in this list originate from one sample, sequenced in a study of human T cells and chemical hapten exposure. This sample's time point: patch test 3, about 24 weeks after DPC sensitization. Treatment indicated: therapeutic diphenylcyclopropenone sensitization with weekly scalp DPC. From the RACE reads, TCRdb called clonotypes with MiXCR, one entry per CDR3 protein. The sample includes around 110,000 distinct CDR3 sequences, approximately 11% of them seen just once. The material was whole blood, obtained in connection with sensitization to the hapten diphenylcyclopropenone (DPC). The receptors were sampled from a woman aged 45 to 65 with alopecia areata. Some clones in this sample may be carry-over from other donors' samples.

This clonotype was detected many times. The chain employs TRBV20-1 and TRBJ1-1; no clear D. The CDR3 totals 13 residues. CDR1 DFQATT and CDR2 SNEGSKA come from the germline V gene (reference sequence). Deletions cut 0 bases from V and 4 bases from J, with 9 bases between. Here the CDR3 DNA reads TGCAGTGCTAGAGAGGCCGGGGTCACTGAAGCTTTCTTT. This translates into CSAREAGVTEAFF.

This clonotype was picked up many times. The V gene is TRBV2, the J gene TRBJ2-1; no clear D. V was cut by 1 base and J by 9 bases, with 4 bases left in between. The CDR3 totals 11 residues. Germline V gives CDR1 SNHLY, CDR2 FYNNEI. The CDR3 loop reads CASSEEGEQFF. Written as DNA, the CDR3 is TGTGCCAGCAGTGAAGAGGGTGAGCAGTTCTTC.

CDR3 in DNA: TGTGCCAGCAGTTTCTCAAGGGAGGGTTACGAGCAGTACTTC. Amino acid sequence: CASSFSREGYEQYF. The rearrangement uses TRBV27 and TRBJ2-7; 7 bases are a match to TRBD2. The CDR3 is 14 residues long. V lost 3 bases and J lost 4; bases outside the gene matches: 6. Germline assignment: CDR1 MNHEY and CDR2 SMNVEV (reference sequence).

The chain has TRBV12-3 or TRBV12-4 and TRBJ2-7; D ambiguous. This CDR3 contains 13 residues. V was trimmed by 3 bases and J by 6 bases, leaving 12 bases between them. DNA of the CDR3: TGTGCCAGCAGTTTTATGGGTTGTCGCGAGCAGTACTTC. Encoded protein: CASSFMGCREQYF.

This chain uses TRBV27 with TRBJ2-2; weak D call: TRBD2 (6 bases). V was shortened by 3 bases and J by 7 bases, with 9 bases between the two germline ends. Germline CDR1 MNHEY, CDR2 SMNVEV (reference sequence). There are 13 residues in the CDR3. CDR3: CASSFIGSGELFF. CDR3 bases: TGTGCCAGCAGTTTCATCGGGAGCGGGGAGCTGTTTTTT.

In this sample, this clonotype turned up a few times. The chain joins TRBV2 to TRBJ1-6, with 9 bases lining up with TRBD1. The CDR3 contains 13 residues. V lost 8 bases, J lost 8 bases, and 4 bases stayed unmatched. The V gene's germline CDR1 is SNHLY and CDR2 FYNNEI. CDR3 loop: CASGGDRDSPLHF. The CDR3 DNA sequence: TGTGCCAGCGGGGGGGACAGGGATTCACCCCTCCACTTT.

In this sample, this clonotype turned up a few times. Here the CDR3 DNA reads TGTGCCAGCAGGTTCCGCGGGGGGACTAGCACAGATACGCAGTATTTT. Protein product: CASRFRGGTSTDTQYF. The rearrangement links TRBV12-3 or TRBV12-4 to TRBJ2-3; 8 bases are a match to TRBD2. The CDR3 runs 16 residues. V shed 6 bases, J shed 0 bases, and the junction held 8 bases outside the gene matches.

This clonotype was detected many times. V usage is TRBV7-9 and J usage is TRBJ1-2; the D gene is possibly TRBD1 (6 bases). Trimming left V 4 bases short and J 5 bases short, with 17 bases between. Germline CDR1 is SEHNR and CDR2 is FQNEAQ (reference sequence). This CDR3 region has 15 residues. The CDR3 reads CASSSYSDRTYGYTF. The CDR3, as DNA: TGTGCCAGCAGCTCCTATTCGGACAGAACTTATGGCTACACCTTC.

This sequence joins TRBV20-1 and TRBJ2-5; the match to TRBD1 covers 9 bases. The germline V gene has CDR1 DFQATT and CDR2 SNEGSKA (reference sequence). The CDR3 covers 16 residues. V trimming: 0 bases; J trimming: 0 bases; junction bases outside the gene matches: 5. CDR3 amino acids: CSARDYGTGYQETQYF. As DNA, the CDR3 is TGCAGTGCTAGAGATTACGGGACAGGGTACCAAGAGACCCAGTACTTC.

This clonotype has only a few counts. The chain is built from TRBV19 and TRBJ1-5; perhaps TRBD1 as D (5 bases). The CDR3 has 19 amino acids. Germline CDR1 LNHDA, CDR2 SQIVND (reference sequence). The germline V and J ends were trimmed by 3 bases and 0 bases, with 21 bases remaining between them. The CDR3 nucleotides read TGTGCCAGTAGTATCACCCCCAGGGAAGGGACCTATAGCAATCAGCCCCAGCATTTT. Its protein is CASSITPREGTYSNQPQHF. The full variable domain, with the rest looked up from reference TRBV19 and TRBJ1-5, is DGGITQSPKYLFRKEGQNVTLSCEQNLNHDAMYWYRQDPGQGLRLIYYSQIVNDFQKGDIAEGYSVSREKKESFPLTVTSAQKNPTAFYLCASSITPREGTYSNQPQHFGDGTRLSIL.

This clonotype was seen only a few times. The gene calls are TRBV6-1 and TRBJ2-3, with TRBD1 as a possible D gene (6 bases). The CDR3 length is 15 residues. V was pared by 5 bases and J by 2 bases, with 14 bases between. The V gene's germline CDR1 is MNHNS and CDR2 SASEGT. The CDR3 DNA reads TGTGCCAGCAGTTGGACAGAGAGTTACACAGATACGCAGTATTTT. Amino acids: CASSWTESYTDTQYF.

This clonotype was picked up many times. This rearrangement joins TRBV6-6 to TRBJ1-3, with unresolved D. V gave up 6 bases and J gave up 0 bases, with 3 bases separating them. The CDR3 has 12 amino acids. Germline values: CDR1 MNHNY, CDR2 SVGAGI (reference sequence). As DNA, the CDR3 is TGTGCCAGCAGCCCCTCTGGAAACACCATATATTTT. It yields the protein CASSPSGNTIYF.

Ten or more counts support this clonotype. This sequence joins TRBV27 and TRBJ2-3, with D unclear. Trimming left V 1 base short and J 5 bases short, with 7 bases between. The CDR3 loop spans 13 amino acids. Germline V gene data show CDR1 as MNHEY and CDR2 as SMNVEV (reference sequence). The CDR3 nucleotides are TGTGCCAGCAGTTTATTTCGGTTAGATACGCAGTATTTT. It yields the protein CASSLFRLDTQYF.

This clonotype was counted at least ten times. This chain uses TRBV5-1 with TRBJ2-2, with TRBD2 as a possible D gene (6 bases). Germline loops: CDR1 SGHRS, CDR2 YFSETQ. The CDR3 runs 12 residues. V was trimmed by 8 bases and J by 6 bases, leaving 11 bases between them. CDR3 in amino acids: CASLATPGELFF. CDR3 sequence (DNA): TGCGCCAGTCTAGCGACGCCCGGGGAGCTGTTTTTT.

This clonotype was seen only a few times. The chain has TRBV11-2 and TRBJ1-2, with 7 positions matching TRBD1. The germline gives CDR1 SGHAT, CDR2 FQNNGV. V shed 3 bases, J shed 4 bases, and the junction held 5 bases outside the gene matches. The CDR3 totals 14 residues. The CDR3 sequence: CASSFTGEGYGYTF. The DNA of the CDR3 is TGTGCCAGCAGCTTTACAGGGGAAGGCTATGGCTACACCTTC.

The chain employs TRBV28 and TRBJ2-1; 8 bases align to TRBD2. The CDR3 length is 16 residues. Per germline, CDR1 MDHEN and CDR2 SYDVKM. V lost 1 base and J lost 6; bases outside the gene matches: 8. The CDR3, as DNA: TGTGCCAGCAGTTTATTAGCGGGACCAGGGGCCAATGAGCAGTTCTTC. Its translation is CASSLLAGPGANEQFF.

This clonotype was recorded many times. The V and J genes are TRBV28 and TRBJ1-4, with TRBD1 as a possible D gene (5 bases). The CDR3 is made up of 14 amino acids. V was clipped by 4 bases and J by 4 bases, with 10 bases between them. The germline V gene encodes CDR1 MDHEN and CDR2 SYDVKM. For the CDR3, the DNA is TGTGCCAGCAGTTCGCCAGGGATTAATGAAAAACTGTTTTTT. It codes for CASSSPGINEKLFF. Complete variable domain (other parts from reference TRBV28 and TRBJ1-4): DVKVTQSSRYLVKRTGEKVFLECVQDMDHENMFWYRQDPGLGLRLIYFSYDVKMKEKGDIPEGYSVSREKKERFSLILESASTNQTSMYLCASSSPGINEKLFFGSGTQLSVL.

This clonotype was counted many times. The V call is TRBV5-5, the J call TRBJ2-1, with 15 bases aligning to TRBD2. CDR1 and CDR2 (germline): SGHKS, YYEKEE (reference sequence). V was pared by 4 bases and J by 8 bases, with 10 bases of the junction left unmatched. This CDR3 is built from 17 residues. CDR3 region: CASSAGLAGGPGYEQFF. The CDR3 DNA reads TGTGCCAGCAGCGCGGGACTAGCGGGAGGACCTGGGTATGAGCAGTTCTTC.

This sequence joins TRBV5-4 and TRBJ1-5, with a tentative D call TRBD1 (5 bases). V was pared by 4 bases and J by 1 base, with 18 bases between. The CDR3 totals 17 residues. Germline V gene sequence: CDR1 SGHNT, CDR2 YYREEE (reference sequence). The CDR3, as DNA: TGTGCCAGCAGCGGCACAGGCTGCCCTGAGAGCAATCAGCCCCAGCATTTT. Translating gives CASSGTGCPESNQPQHF.

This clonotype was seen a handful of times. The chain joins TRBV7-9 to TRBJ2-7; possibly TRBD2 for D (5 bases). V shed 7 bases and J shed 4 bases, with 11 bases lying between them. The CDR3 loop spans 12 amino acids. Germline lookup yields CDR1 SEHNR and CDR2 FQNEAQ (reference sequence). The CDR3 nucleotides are TGTGCCAGCACGAAGGAGGATTACGAGCAGTACTTC. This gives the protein CASTKEDYEQYF. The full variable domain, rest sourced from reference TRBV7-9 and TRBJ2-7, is DTGVSQNPRHKITKRGQNVTFRCDPISEHNRLYWYRQTLGQGPEFLTYFQNEAQLEKSRLLSDRFSAERPKGSFSTLEIQRTEQGDSAMYLCASTKEDYEQYFGPGTRLTVT.

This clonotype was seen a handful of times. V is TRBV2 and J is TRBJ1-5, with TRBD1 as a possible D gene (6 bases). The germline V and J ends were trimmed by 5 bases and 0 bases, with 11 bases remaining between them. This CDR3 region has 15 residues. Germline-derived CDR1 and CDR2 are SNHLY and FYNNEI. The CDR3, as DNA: TGTGCCAGCAGTTACAGGGCAGGTAGCAATCAGCCCCAGCATTTT. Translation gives CASSYRAGSNQPQHF. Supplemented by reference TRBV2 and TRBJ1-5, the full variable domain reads EPEVTQTPSHQVTQMGQEVILRCVPISNHLYFYWYRQILGQKVEFLVSFYNNEISEKSEIFDDQFSVERPDGSNFTLKIRSTKLEDSAMYFCASSYRAGSNQPQHFGDGTRLSIL.

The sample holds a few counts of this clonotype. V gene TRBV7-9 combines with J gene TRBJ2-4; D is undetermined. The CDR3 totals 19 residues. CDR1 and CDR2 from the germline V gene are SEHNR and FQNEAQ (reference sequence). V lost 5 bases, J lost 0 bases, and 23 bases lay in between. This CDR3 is CASSRAEMGLTEAKNIQYF. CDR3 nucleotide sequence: TGTGCCAGCAGCCGTGCGGAGATGGGGTTGACTGAAGCCAAAAACATTCAGTACTTC.

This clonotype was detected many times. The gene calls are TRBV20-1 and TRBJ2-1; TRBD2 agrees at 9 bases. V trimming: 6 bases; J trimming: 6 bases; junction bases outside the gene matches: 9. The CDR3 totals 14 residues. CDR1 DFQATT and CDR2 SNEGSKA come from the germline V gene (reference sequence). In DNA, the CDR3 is TGCAGTGCCGCGGGAGGGAGGGCCATCAATGAGCAGTTCTTC. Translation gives CSAAGGRAINEQFF.

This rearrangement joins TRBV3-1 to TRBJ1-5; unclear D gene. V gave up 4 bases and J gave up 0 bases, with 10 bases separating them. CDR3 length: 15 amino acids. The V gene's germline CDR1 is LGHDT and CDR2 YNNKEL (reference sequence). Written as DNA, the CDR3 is TGTGCCAGCAGCCCGACAAAGAATAGCAATCAGCCCCAGCATTTT. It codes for CASSPTKNSNQPQHF.